This T cell receptor (beta chain) was sequenced in a study of PD-1 blockade in mismatch repair-deficient tumors. Sequencing used immunoSEQ multiplex PCR; TCRdb keeps in-frame clones, though not all of them. The sample includes some 120,000 clones, about 85% of them seen just once. Study-wide findings and caveats: After pembrolizumab, tumor-resident clones rose rapidly, then generally contracted before radiologic responses.

Mismatch repair deficiency was confirmed in all patients, by PCR or immunohistochemistry. TCRs were sequenced from a few patients responding to pembrolizumab. CDR1 is MDHEN and CDR2 is SYDVKM in the germline V gene. The CDR3 totals 15 residues. J was trimmed by 4 bases and V by 5 bases; bases with no gene match: 9. Turning to this clone: The antigen remains unidentified.

This specimen was peripheral blood, taken 44 weeks after starting pembrolizumab. The V gene is TRBV28, the J gene TRBJ2-7; 9 bases map to TRBD2. The source of this sequence is an adult with mismatch repair-deficient cancer. The CDR3 spells CASSPGTSWFYEQYF. The CDR3 nucleotides are TGTGCCAGCAGTCCCGGGACTAGCTGGTTTTACGAGCAGTACTTC.